This TCR beta chain was obtained from a study of blood T cells in healthy people across ages. This clonotype was detected only a few times. The CDR3 runs to 15 residues. The germline V gene encodes CDR1 SQVTM and CDR2 ANQGSEA. Trimming at V came to 4 bases and at J to 2 bases, leaving 9 bases not matched to a gene. For the second PCR, which ran for about 7 to 11 cycles, a sample-barcoded 5' primer and a J-beta primer mix were used. In TCRdb, the 5' RACE reads were re-called with MiXCR into one record per CDR3 protein. The sample shows approximately 1.5 million distinct CDR3 sequences, around 40% of them seen only once.

Material: blood. The chain combines TRBV29-1 with TRBJ2-7; TRBD1 matches 9 bases. This clonotype originated in a woman aged 18-29 years in good health. The DNA of the CDR3 is TGCAGCGTTGCCCCCGACAGGGGGGGACCCTACGAGCAGTACTTC. Residues: CSVAPDRGGPYEQYF.